These 25 T cell receptor beta chains originate from one sample sequenced in a study of blood T cell repertoires in COVID-19. Data came from immunoSEQ multiplex PCR; TCRdb stores just in-frame clones and leaves some out. The sample records under 150,000 clones, about 86% being singletons. Sample: PBMCs or T cells enriched from blood (not recorded which). These TCRs come from a woman aged 45 to 65 who had recovered from COVID-19.

The V gene is TRBV12-3 or TRBV12-4, the J gene TRBJ2-7; TRBD2 might be the D (5 bases). Deletions cut 5 bases from V and 2 bases from J, with 10 bases between. The CDR3 is 13 residues long. CDR3 protein: CASSPTRAYEQYF. In DNA, the CDR3 is TGTGCCAGCAGTCCCACGAGGGCCTACGAGCAGTACTTC.

This rearrangement joins TRBV25-1 to TRBJ1-4, with 9 bases matching TRBD1. This CDR3 is 14 amino acids long. With 6 bases clipped from V and 8 bases from J, the junction kept 7 bases outside the gene matches. Germline loops: CDR1 MGHDK, CDR2 SYGVNS. Here the CDR3 reads CASSETGGGEKLFF. The CDR3 DNA reads TGTGCCAGCAGCGAGACAGGGGGTGGAGAAAAACTGTTTTTT.

This chain links TRBV2 with TRBJ2-2; 12 bases are shared with TRBD1. This CDR3 region has 17 residues. V shed 2 bases, J shed 5 bases, and the junction held 6 bases outside the gene matches. CDR1 is SNHLY, CDR2 FYNNEI, per germline. CDR3 residues: CASSESGQGAITGELFF. The CDR3 DNA follows: TGTGCCAGCAGTGAATCGGGACAGGGGGCGATTACCGGGGAGCTGTTTTTT. Looking up the rest from reference TRBV2 and TRBJ2-2 gives the full variable domain: EPEVTQTPSHQVTQMGQEVILRCVPISNHLYFYWYRQILGQKVEFLVSFYNNEISEKSEIFDDQFSVERPDGSNFTLKIRSTKLEDSAMYFCASSESGQGAITGELFFGEGSRLTVL.

The genes are TRBV7-9 and TRBJ2-7; the match to TRBD1 covers 9 bases. CDR1 and CDR2 (germline): SEHNR, FQNEAQ (reference sequence). This CDR3 is 14 amino acids long. V gave up 4 bases and J gave up 4 bases; unmatched junction bases: 5. The CDR3 loop is CASSYPGQGYEQYF. In DNA form, the CDR3 reads TGTGCCAGCAGCTACCCGGGACAGGGATACGAGCAGTACTTC.

The chain joins TRBV30 to TRBJ2-7; D not certain. V lost 3 bases and J 5 bases, leaving 14 bases between the germline ends. Germline V gene data show CDR1 as GTSNPN and CDR2 as SVGIG (reference sequence). The CDR3 sequence is 13 residues long. CDR3 sequence: CAWRESRANEQYF. The DNA for the CDR3 is TGTGCCTGGAGGGAGTCTAGAGCGAACGAGCAGTACTTC.

The chain combines TRBV29-1 with TRBJ2-1; 11 bases are shared with TRBD2. The V gene end was trimmed by 6 bases and the J gene end by 5 bases; junction bases not matched to a gene: 6. The CDR3 is 14 residues long. CDR1 SQVTM and CDR2 ANQGSEA come from the germline V gene. CDR3: CSVKLAGGHNEQFF. The CDR3 region has the DNA TGCAGCGTGAAATTAGCGGGGGGGCACAATGAGCAGTTCTTC.

The chain is built from TRBV5-4 and TRBJ2-7; 8 nucleotides agree with TRBD2. The V and J ends lost 4 bases and 5 bases, in that order; junction bases with no gene match: 8. Germline CDR1 reads SGHNT; CDR2 reads YYREEE (reference sequence). CDR3 length: 14 amino acids. CDR3 in DNA: TGTGCCAGCAGCAGCCGGGGGGGAGGGGACGAGCAGTACTTC. Residues: CASSSRGGGDEQYF. The variable domain in full, completed from reference TRBV5-4 and TRBJ2-7, reads ETGVTQSPTHLIKTRGQQVTLRCSSQSGHNTVSWYQQALGQGPQFIFQYYREEENGRGNFPPRFSGLQFPNYSSELNVNALELDDSALYLCASSSRGGGDEQYFGPGTRLTVT.

The rearrangement uses TRBV21-1 and TRBJ1-2; the D call TRBD1 from the table was never checked on the DNA. TRBV21-1 is marked as a pseudogene. The CDR3 covers 13 residues. DNA of the CDR3: TGTGCCAGCAGCAGACAGGGGGCCCATGGCTACACCTTC. Its protein is CASSRQGAHGYTF.

The chain is built from TRBV3-1 (or the pseudogene TRBV3-2) and TRBJ2-1, with 7 bases that match TRBD2. CDR3 length: 15 amino acids. Germline V gene lookup returns CDR1 LGHDT and CDR2 YNNKEL (reference sequence). Trimming removed 1 base from V and 8 bases from J; junction bases left unmatched: 8. CDR3 DNA: TGTGCCAGCAGCCAAGCTGGGAGGGGAGACCATGAGCAGTTCTTC. It encodes CASSQAGRGDHEQFF.

The gene calls are TRBV19 and TRBJ1-5; TRBD1 matches 8 bases. The V gene end was trimmed by 0 bases and the J gene end by 0 bases; junction bases not matched to a gene: 7. This CDR3 spans 18 amino acids. Germline-derived CDR1 and CDR2 are LNHDA and SQIVND (reference sequence). DNA of the CDR3: TGTGCCAGTAGTATAGACAGGGGGCCGGGGTATAGCAATCAGCCCCAGCATTTT. This sequence encodes CASSIDRGPGYSNQPQHF.

CDR3 residues: CASSTRTGNTGELFF. The DNA for the CDR3 is TGTGCCAGTAGTACCCGGACAGGGAACACCGGGGAGCTGTTTTTT. The V call is TRBV19, the J call TRBJ2-2; TRBD1 aligns across 7 bases. The V gene end was trimmed by 4 bases and the J gene end by 1 base; junction bases not matched to a gene: 3. This CDR3 spans 15 amino acids. Germline loops: CDR1 LNHDA, CDR2 SQIVND (reference sequence).

The chain links TRBV5-6 to TRBJ1-3; possibly TRBD1 for D (5 bases). The length of the CDR3 is 18 residues. Between the trimmed V and J ends, which lost 0 bases and 9 bases, there was a span of 25 bases. Germline V lookup: CDR1 SGHDT, CDR2 YYEEEE. In nucleotides, the CDR3 is TGTGCCAGCAGCTTGGGGGGCCCAATAGGGGCCCCGGGAGGCACCATATATTTT. Its protein product is CASSLGGPIGAPGGTIYF. The full variable domain, completed using reference TRBV5-6 and TRBJ1-3, is DAGVTQSPTHLIKTRGQQVTLRCSPKSGHDTVSWYQQALGQGPQFIFQYYEEEERQRGNFPDRFSGHQFPNYSSELNVNALLLGDSALYLCASSLGGPIGAPGGTIYFGEGSWLTVV.

The V gene is TRBV28, the J gene TRBJ1-2, with 10 bases fitting TRBD1. V trimming: 4 bases; J trimming: 4 bases; junction bases outside the gene matches: 3. The germline gives CDR1 MDHEN, CDR2 SYDVKM. This CDR3 contains 14 residues. The CDR3 sequence: CASSSGQGIYGYTF. As DNA, the CDR3 is TGTGCCAGCAGTTCGGGACAGGGGATCTATGGCTACACCTTC.

The V gene is TRBV5-1, the J gene TRBJ2-7; 9 bases are a match to TRBD2. The CDR3 sequence is 14 residues long. CDR1 and CDR2 (germline): SGHRS, YFSETQ. Trimming removed 4 bases from V and 3 bases from J; junction bases left unmatched: 5. The chain's CDR3 is CASSGASGDYEQYF. The CDR3 nucleotides are TGCGCCAGCAGCGGGGCTAGCGGGGACTACGAGCAGTACTTC.

The rearrangement uses TRBV4-3 and TRBJ1-5; unclear D gene. The germline gives CDR1 LGHNA, CDR2 YSLEER. V was trimmed by 0 bases and J by 7 bases, leaving 10 bases between them. The CDR3 is 14 residues long. CDR3 region: CASSQDNGMQPQHF. The CDR3 DNA is TGCGCCAGCAGCCAAGATAACGGTATGCAGCCCCAGCATTTT.

This chain connects TRBV11-2 to TRBJ1-3; D gene uncertain. Germline V gives CDR1 SGHAT, CDR2 FQNNGV. The CDR3 consists of 16 residues. V was cut by 2 bases and J by 4 bases, with 15 bases left in between. The CDR3 loop reads CASSLSPGPEGNTIYF. The DNA of the CDR3 is TGTGCCAGCAGCTTAAGTCCAGGCCCTGAAGGAAACACCATATATTTT.

The rearrangement joins TRBV9 to TRBJ2-3, with D possibly being TRBD2 (5 bases). Germline assignment: CDR1 SGDLS and CDR2 YYNGEE. Trimming took 4 bases from V and 4 from J, leaving 13 bases between them. The CDR3 extends over 14 amino acids. The CDR3 is CASSTRLDSDTQYF. In DNA form, the CDR3 reads TGTGCCAGCAGCACCCGACTGGACTCAGATACGCAGTATTTT. Full variable domain (rest looked up from reference TRBV9 and TRBJ2-3): DSGVTQTPKHLITATGQRVTLRCSPRSGDLSVYWYQQSLDQGLQFLIQYYNGEERAKGNILERFSAQQFPDLHSELNLSSLELGDSALYFCASSTRLDSDTQYFGPGTRLTVL.

This clone was picked up a small number of times. The chain joins TRBV4-3 to TRBJ1-6; no clear D. The CDR3 is made up of 18 amino acids. Trimming pared 0 bases from V and 0 bases from J, leaving 12 bases between. The germline V gene has CDR1 LGHNA and CDR2 YSLEER. The CDR3: CASSQDLTQYSYNSPLHF. The CDR3 coding sequence is TGCGCCAGCAGCCAAGATCTCACCCAGTACTCCTATAATTCACCCCTCCACTTT.

V is TRBV5-8 and J is TRBJ2-7; D might be TRBD2 (6 bases). The CDR3 consists of 14 residues. Trimming took 0 bases from V and 6 from J, leaving 13 bases between them. Germline CDR1 and CDR2: SGHTS and YDEGEE. The CDR3 nucleotides are TGTGCCAGCAGCTTGGCCCCGGGACTGGGCGAGCAGTACTTC. It codes for CASSLAPGLGEQYF.

This chain uses TRBV10-3 with TRBJ1-1; weak D call: TRBD1 (5 bases). The CDR3 totals 13 residues. The germline gives CDR1 ENHRY, CDR2 SYGVKD. V lost 7 bases and J lost 4, with 13 bases in between. The CDR3 coding sequence is TGTGCCATCACCTTGGGGGAGGGCACTGAAGCTTTCTTT. Translation gives CAITLGEGTEAFF.

The chain uses TRBV7-9 and TRBJ2-1; 7 nucleotides match TRBD1. This CDR3 is 17 amino acids long. Germline V gene lookup returns CDR1 SEHNR and CDR2 FQNEAQ (reference sequence). Losses at the gene ends were 3 bases for V and 3 bases for J; bases not matched to a gene: 11. CDR3 DNA sequence: TGTGCCAGCAGCTTGTCCTTGACAGGGATGGACTACAATGAGCAGTTCTTC. This sequence encodes CASSLSLTGMDYNEQFF.

The V call is TRBV6-5, the J call TRBJ1-2; D is possibly TRBD1 (6 bases). Trimming cost V 8 bases and J 7 bases, with 23 bases left between them. CDR1 and CDR2 (germline): MNHEY, SVGAGI. The CDR3 is made up of 15 amino acids. CDR3 nucleotides: TGTGCCAGCTGTACCGGACCCGGGGGGGCTGGTGGCTACACCTTC. It yields the protein CASCTGPGGAGGYTF.

The CDR3 loop reads CASSLSGPYNEQFF. The CDR3 DNA sequence: TGTGCCAGCAGCTTGTCTGGGCCATACAATGAGCAGTTCTTC. The chain uses TRBV5-5 and TRBJ2-1; the D is unclear. CDR1 and CDR2 (germline): SGHKS, YYEKEE (reference sequence). CDR3 length equals 14 residues. The V and J ends lost 1 base and 4 bases respectively, with 9 bases between them.

V gene TRBV7-2 combines with J gene TRBJ1-4; 10 bases fit TRBD1. V lost 5 bases, J lost 9 bases, and 9 bases stayed unmatched. This CDR3 contains 15 residues. CDR1 SGHTA and CDR2 FQGNSA come from the germline V gene. The CDR3 reads CASSLDRGRGQKLFF. In DNA form, the CDR3 reads TGTGCCAGCAGCCTCGACAGGGGGCGCGGGCAAAAACTGTTTTTT.

Written as DNA, the CDR3 is TGTGCCAGCAGCCACCTACCGAGGGGGTCAGACAATGAGCAGTTCTTC. Translating gives CASSHLPRGSDNEQFF. The rearrangement links TRBV12-1 to TRBJ2-1; the table assigns TRBD1, which was not confirmed against the DNA. TRBV12-1 is a known pseudogene. The CDR3 extends over 16 amino acids.